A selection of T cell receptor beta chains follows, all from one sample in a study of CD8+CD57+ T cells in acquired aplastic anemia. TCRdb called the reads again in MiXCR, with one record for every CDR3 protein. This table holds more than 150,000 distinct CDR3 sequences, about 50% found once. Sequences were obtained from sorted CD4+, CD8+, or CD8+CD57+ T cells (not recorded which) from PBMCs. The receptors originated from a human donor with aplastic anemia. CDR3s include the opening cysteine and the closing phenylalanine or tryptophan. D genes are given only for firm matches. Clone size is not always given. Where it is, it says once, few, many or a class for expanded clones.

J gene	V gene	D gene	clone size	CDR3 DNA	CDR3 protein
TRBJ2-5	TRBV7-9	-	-	TGTGCCAGCAGCCCCCCGGACAGAGCGGAGACCCAGTACTTC	CASSPPDRAETQYF
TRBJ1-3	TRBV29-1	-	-	TGCAGCATGGGCCTCAGGGAGGGAAACACCATATATTTT	CSMGLREGNTIYF
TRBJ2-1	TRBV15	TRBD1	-	TGTGCCACCAGTACCGGGACAGGAAACTCCTACAATGAGCAGTTCTTC	CATSTGTGNSYNEQFF
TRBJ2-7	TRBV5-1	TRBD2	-	TGCGCCAGCAGCCCTCCTACTAGCGGGGACTCCTACGAGCAGTACTTC	CASSPPTSGDSYEQYF
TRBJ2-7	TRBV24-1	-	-	TGTGCCACCAGTGATTCCCACGAGCAGTACTTC	CATSDSHEQYF
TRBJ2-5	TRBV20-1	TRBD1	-	TGCAGTGCTCGGGACAGGGGTGTTGAGACCCAGTACTTC	CSARDRGVETQYF
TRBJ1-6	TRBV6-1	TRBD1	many	TGTGCCAGCAGTGGGGGAGGACAGGTTAATAATTCACCCCTCCACTTT	CASSGGGQVNNSPLHF
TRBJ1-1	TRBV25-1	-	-	TGTGCCAGCAGTGGAAGTCGGGTCACTGAAGCTTTCTTT	CASSGSRVTEAFF
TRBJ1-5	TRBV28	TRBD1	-	TGTGCCAGCAGCCCTCTCCCGGGACAGCCCTCGCCCCAGCATTTT	CASSPLPGQPSPQHF
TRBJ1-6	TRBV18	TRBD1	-	TGTGCCAGCTCACCGACAGGGTGGAATTCACCCCTCCACTTT	CASSPTGWNSPLHF
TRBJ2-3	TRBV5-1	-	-	TGCGCCAGCAGCCCCCGGGGGCCCTACACAGATACGCAGTATTTT	CASSPRGPYTDTQYF
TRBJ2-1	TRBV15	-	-	TGTGCCACCAGCAGAGCTTTGGGACTCCCTCAGAATGAGCAGTTCTTC	CATSRALGLPQNEQFF
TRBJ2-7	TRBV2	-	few	TGTGCCAGCAGTGAAGGGCGGGCAGGGTTGGTGCAGTACTTC	CASSEGRAGLVQYF
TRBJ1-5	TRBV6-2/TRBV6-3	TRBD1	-	TGTGCCAGCAGATACTCCGGGACAGGGTTATTCGGCAATCAGCCCCAGCATTTT	CASRYSGTGLFGNQPQHF
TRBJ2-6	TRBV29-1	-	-	TGCAGCGTTCTGGGGGACGTATTCTCTGGGGCCAACGTCCTGACTTTC	CSVLGDVFSGANVLTF
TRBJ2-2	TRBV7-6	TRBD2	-	TGTGCCAGCAGCTTAGGGGTAGCGGGAGGTTCCGGGGAGCTGTTTTTT	CASSLGVAGGSGELFF
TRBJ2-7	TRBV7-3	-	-	TGTGCCAGCAGCTTAGGCGGAGCGGGCGAGCAGTACTTC	CASSLGGAGEQYF
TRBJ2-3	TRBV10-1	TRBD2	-	TGCGCCAGCAGTGGAAAGGGGAGACAGAGGCTAGCGGGAGATACGCAGTATTTT	CASSGKGRQRLAGDTQYF
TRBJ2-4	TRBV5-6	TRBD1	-	TGTGCCAGCAGCACCCGGACAGGGAAAAACATTCAGTACTTC	CASSTRTGKNIQYF
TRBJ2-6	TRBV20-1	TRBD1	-	TGCAGTGCTAGAGGCTTGACCGGGACAGGGAGGTCTGGGGCCAACGTCCTGACTTTC	CSARGLTGTGRSGANVLTF
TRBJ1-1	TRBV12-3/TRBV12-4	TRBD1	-	TGTGCCAGCAGTACCCAGGGGGCGCGATCTGAAGCTTTCTTT	CASSTQGARSEAFF
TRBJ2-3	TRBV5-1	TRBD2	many	TGCGCCAGCAGCGTGGGACTAGCGGGCCTGGGAACAGATACGCAGTATTTT	CASSVGLAGLGTDTQYF
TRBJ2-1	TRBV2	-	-	TGTGCCAGCAGTGAAGAGGCTCTACCTACCGGGACTGGTTTGGATGAGCAGTTCTTC	CASSEEALPTGTGLDEQFF
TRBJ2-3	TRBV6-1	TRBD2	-	TGTGCCAGCCGCCCGGGGGGACCCACAGATACGCAGTATTTT	CASRPGGPTDTQYF
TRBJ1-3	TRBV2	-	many	TGTGCCAGCAGTGAAGTCACAGGACCCTCTGGAAACACCATATATTTT	CASSEVTGPSGNTIYF
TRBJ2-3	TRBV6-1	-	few	TGTGCCAGCAGCCGGTACAGGTCTACGGGCACAGATACGCAGTATTTT	CASSRYRSTGTDTQYF
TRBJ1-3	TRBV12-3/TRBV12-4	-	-	TGTGCCAGCAGTTCAGGATCCTCTGGAAACACCATATATTTT	CASSSGSSGNTIYF
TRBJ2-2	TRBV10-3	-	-	TGTGCCATCAGTGAGTCGACTTCGGCGTCAAACACCGGGGAGCTGTTTTTT	CAISESTSASNTGELFF
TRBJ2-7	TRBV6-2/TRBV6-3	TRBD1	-	TGTGCCAGCATCAGACAGGGGAACCACGAGCAGTACTTC	CASIRQGNHEQYF
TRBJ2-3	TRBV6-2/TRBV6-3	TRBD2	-	TGTGCCAGCAGTTGCTCGATACCGACTAGCGGGGGGCCGCGAGATACGCAGTATTTT	CASSCSIPTSGGPRDTQYF
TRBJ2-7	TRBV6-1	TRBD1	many	TGTGCCAGCAGGGGGGACAGGGACGAGCAGTACTTC	CASRGDRDEQYF
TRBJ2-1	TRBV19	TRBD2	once	TGTGCCAGTAGTATTCTCGGGGGGAATGAGCAGTTCTTC	CASSILGGNEQFF
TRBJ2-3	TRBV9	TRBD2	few	TGTGCCAGCAGCGTTGGCGGGAGCTACTCAGATACGCAGTATTTT	CASSVGGSYSDTQYF
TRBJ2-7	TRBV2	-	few	TGTGCCAGCAGTGCACAGGTGGGGTACGAGCAGTACTTC	CASSAQVGYEQYF
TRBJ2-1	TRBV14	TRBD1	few	TGTGCCAGCAGCCTTCACGGGACAGGGGTTTCAGCGGGGCGGTACAATGAGCAGTTCTTC	CASSLHGTGVSAGRYNEQFF
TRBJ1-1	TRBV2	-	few	TGTGCCAGCAGTGAGTTCCGGGGCACTGAAGCTTTCTTT	CASSEFRGTEAFF
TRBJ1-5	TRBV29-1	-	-	TGCAGCGTTATTGACAGCCTCGATCAGCCCCAGCATTTT	CSVIDSLDQPQHF
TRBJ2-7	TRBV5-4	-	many	TGTGCCAGCAGCCTGGGCGGACTCAGCTCCTACGAGCAGTACTTC	CASSLGGLSSYEQYF
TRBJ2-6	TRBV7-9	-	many	TGTGCCAGCAGCTTAGTCGCTGTATCTGGGGCCAACGTCCTGACTTTC	CASSLVAVSGANVLTF
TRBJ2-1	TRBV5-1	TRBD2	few	TGCGGCAGCAGCTCCGGGACTAGCGGGGACGATAGCCTCTTC	CGSSSGTSGDDSLF
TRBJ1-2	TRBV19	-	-	TGTGCCAGTAGTATCCCTCCAGGGTACTACTATGGCTACACCTTC	CASSIPPGYYYGYTF
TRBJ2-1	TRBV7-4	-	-	TGTGCCAGCAGCTTAGTAACAGGGTTGGGTAGTGAGCAGTTCTTC	CASSLVTGLGSEQFF
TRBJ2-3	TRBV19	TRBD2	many	TGTGCCAGTAGTATAGGGGCGGGGGGGTTCGACACAGATACGCAGTATTTT	CASSIGAGGFDTDTQYF
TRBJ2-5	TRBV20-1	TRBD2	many	TGCAGTGCTAGAGTTGGACTAGCGGGGGGTCCCTCGGGGACCCAGTACTTC	CSARVGLAGGPSGTQYF
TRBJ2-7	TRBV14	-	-	TGTGCCAGCAGCCCCAGTAACTCCTACGAGCAGTACTTC	CASSPSNSYEQYF
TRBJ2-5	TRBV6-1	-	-	TGTGCCAGCAGCCGGACTGTAAAAGAGACCCAGTACTTC	CASSRTVKETQYF
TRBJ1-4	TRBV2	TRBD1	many	TGTGCCAGCAGGAGGGACAGGGACTATGAAAAACTGTTTTTT	CASRRDRDYEKLFF
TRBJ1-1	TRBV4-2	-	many	TGTGCCAGCAGCCAAGATAGGGTGGAAGCTTTCTTT	CASSQDRVEAFF